This record looks at one T cell receptor beta chain sequence and its context. This entry belongs to a study of identifying expanded T cells in peripheral blood. Clones were sequenced by immunoSEQ multiplex PCR, and TCRdb holds only the in-frame ones, with some missing. The data contain about 97,000 clones, roughly nine tenths of them singletons. Germline V gene lookup returns CDR1 GTSNPN and CDR2 SVGIG (reference sequence). This CDR3 has 13 amino acids. Trimming stripped 4 bases from V and 3 bases from J, with 12 bases between. The sample comprised blood. The chain combines TRBV30 with TRBJ1-2, with D possibly TRBD1 on 6 matching bases. The receptor was isolated from a person aged 18 to 75 in good health. CDR3 sequence (DNA): TGTGCCTGGACTGGACAGCCCTACTATGGCTACACCTTC. Translating gives CAWTGQPYYGYTF.